Listed here are 20 T cell receptor beta chains from one sample, sequenced in a study of blood T cell repertoires in COVID-19. Profiled with immunoSEQ multiplex PCR; TCRdb holds only in-frame clones, not every one. The repertoire consists of roughly 340,000 clones, with around nine tenths occurring once and the leading ten covering roughly 3.3%. The material sequenced was peripheral blood. Every receptor here comes from a young woman who had recovered from COVID-19.

This chain joins TRBV11-3 and TRBJ2-1, with 9 bases that match TRBD2. V was pared by 5 bases and J by 4 bases, with 15 bases of the junction left unmatched. Germline-derived CDR1 and CDR2 are SGHNT and YENEEA. The CDR3 totals 18 residues. CDR3 sequence (DNA): TGTGCCAGCAGCCCCCGAATGGCTAGCGGGATTATTTACAATGAGCAGTTCTTC. Protein product: CASSPRMASGIIYNEQFF.

The CDR3 bases are TGTGCCAGCAGCCAACCAGGGCGAGAGCAGTACGTC. It yields the protein CASSQPGREQYV. The chain links TRBV3-1 (or the pseudogene TRBV3-2) to TRBJ2-7; the D gene is possibly TRBD1 (5 bases). V lost 2 bases and J lost 7, with 9 bases in between. This CDR3 has 12 amino acids. Germline CDR1 LGHDT, CDR2 YNNKEL (reference sequence).

This chain links TRBV7-2 with TRBJ2-1; possibly TRBD2 for D (6 bases). The germline CDR1 and CDR2 sequences are SGHTA and FQGNSA. Between the trimmed V and J ends, which lost 6 bases and 1 base, there was a span of 19 bases. There are 17 residues in the CDR3. The CDR3 coding sequence is TGTGCCAGCAGTCTCCCTTCGGAGCGGGCTTCCTACAATGAGCAGTTCTTC. Its protein is CASSLPSERASYNEQFF.

The chain's CDR3 is CASRTGGPLGYGYTF. DNA of the CDR3: TGTGCCAGCAGAACAGGGGGGCCTTTAGGGTATGGCTACACCTTC. V and J are TRBV6-5 and TRBJ1-2, with 8 bases matching TRBD1. Losses at the gene ends were 6 bases for V and 5 bases for J; bases not matched to a gene: 11. Germline CDR1 MNHEY, CDR2 SVGAGI. The CDR3 consists of 15 residues.

CDR3 nucleotides: TGCGCCAGCAGCGTCCGGGGATCAACCGGGGAGCTGTTTTTT. Translated, it gives CASSVRGSTGELFF. The rearrangement joins TRBV5-1 to TRBJ2-2, with a tentative D call TRBD2 (5 bases). This CDR3 is built from 14 residues. The ends were cut back, 4 bases at V and 5 bases at J, with 12 bases in the middle. Germline CDR1 SGHRS, CDR2 YFSETQ.

V gene TRBV5-6 combines with J gene TRBJ2-5; D unresolved. Trimming took 0 bases from V and 9 from J, leaving 9 bases between them. CDR1 is SGHDT and CDR2 is YYEEEE in the germline V gene. This CDR3 is built from 12 residues. This CDR3 reads CASSLGGAAQYF. In DNA, the CDR3 is TGTGCCAGCAGCTTGGGCGGTGCGGCCCAGTACTTC.

The chain employs TRBV12-3 or TRBV12-4 and TRBJ1-5; no definite D call. Trimming stripped 4 bases from V and 2 bases from J, with 6 bases between. CDR3 size: 13 residues. The CDR3 reads CASSSSGNQPQHF. The CDR3 nucleotides read TGTGCCAGCAGTTCGTCCGGCAATCAGCCCCAGCATTTT.

The V and J genes are TRBV11-2 and TRBJ2-7; TRBD2 matches 7 bases. Germline CDR1 is SGHAT and CDR2 is FQNNGV. There are 15 residues in the CDR3. The junction had 5 bases not matched to a gene; V was cut back by 0 bases and J by 3 bases. The CDR3: CASSLDFGGDYEQYV. Written as DNA, the CDR3 is TGTGCCAGCAGCTTAGATTTTGGGGGGGACTACGAGCAGTACGTC.

The genes are TRBV27 and TRBJ2-1; maybe TRBD1 (6 bases). Germline V CDR1 and CDR2: MNHEY, SMNVEV (reference sequence). Trimming took 6 bases from V and 2 from J, leaving 20 bases between them. The CDR3 contains 17 residues. CDR3 sequence (DNA): TGTGCCAGCAGGACGTTACTAGGGGGTAATACCTACAATGAGCAGTTCTTC. As protein: CASRTLLGGNTYNEQFF.

The CDR3 bases are TGTGCCAGCAGTCCCCGAGGGGGCCGCAACCCCACCGGGGAGCTGTTTTTT. It specifies CASSPRGGRNPTGELFF. V and J are TRBV27 and TRBJ2-2; TRBD1 matches at 7 bases. From germline, CDR1 is MNHEY and CDR2 SMNVEV (reference sequence). V lost 5 bases to trimming and J lost 4 bases; unmatched junction nucleotides: 13. The CDR3 sequence is 17 residues long.

The V gene is TRBV19, the J gene TRBJ2-2, with 7 bases matching TRBD2. The CDR3 is 15 amino acids. CDR1 LNHDA and CDR2 SQIVND come from the germline V gene (reference sequence). The ends lost 1 base at V and 7 bases at J; junction bases unmatched: 6. CDR3 sequence reads: CASSIAGGVGGELFF. The CDR3 region has the DNA TGTGCCAGTAGTATAGCGGGAGGAGTCGGCGGGGAGCTGTTTTTT.

V is TRBV9 and J is TRBJ2-1, with TRBD2 matching over 7 bases. J lost 7 bases, V lost 4 bases, and 11 bases had no gene match. CDR3 length: 15 residues. The V gene's germline CDR1 is SGDLS and CDR2 YYNGEE. The CDR3 bases are TGTGCCAGCAGCCCACCGGGACTACTGGGTAATGAGCAGTTCTTC. It yields the protein CASSPPGLLGNEQFF.

This chain connects TRBV12-3 or TRBV12-4 to TRBJ2-3, with 7 positions matching TRBD2. The CDR3 runs 13 residues. CDR3 DNA sequence: TGTGCGTGTGCGGGAGTGTCGACAGATACGCAGTATTTT. Translation: CACAGVSTDTQYF.

The chain is built from TRBV4-3 and TRBJ2-1; 7 nucleotides align to TRBD1. CDR3 length equals 16 residues. V gave up 0 bases and J gave up 1 base; unmatched junction bases: 3. Germline CDR1 and CDR2: LGHNA and YSLEER. The CDR3 DNA reads as TGCGCCAGCAGCCAAGATATACAGGGGTCCTACAATGAGCAGTTCTTC. Residues: CASSQDIQGSYNEQFF.

The chain carries TRBV2 and TRBJ1-2; no firm D call. The germline V and J ends were trimmed by 3 bases and 2 bases, with 7 bases remaining between them. The CDR3 contains 13 residues. Germline values: CDR1 SNHLY, CDR2 FYNNEI. Here the CDR3 reads CASSDGGNYGYTF. DNA for the CDR3: TGTGCCAGCAGTGACGGCGGGAACTATGGCTACACCTTC.

This sequence joins TRBV9 and TRBJ1-2; 7 nucleotides match TRBD1. The CDR3 sequence is 15 residues long. V was clipped by 4 bases and J by 1 base; unmatched bases: 7. Looked up from germline, CDR1 is SGDLS and CDR2 is YYNGEE. CDR3 in amino acids: CASSISDRINYGYTF. The CDR3 DNA follows: TGTGCCAGCAGCATTTCGGACAGGATTAACTATGGCTACACCTTC.

This sequence joins TRBV24-1 and TRBJ2-1; 11 bases are a match to TRBD2. The germline gives CDR1 KGHDR, CDR2 SFDVKD. CDR3 length equals 15 residues. Trimming cost V 6 bases and J 8 bases; bases outside gene matches: 8. CDR3 DNA: TGTGCCACCAGTAGGACTAGCGGGCCGAACGATGAGCAGTTCTTC. It codes for CATSRTSGPNDEQFF.

The rearrangement joins TRBV27 to TRBJ2-7; D may be TRBD1 (5 bases). V gave up 5 bases and J gave up 3 bases, with 20 bases separating them. This CDR3 comprises 16 residues. The V gene's germline CDR1 is MNHEY and CDR2 SMNVEV (reference sequence). The CDR3 sequence: CASSPLTVSPGYEQYV. The CDR3 nucleotides read TGTGCCAGCAGTCCCCTGACAGTTTCTCCGGGCTACGAGCAGTACGTC.

V and J are TRBV30 and TRBJ2-7; 9 positions match TRBD2. The length of the CDR3 is 13 residues. The J segment lost 6 bases and the V segment lost 8 bases, leaving 11 bases of the junction unmatched. The germline V gene encodes CDR1 GTSNPN and CDR2 SVGIG (reference sequence). The DNA for the CDR3 is TGTGCCGATGAAGTAAGCGGGAGGTTCGAGCAGTACGTC. Its protein product is CADEVSGRFEQYV.

This clone occurred once. J is TRBJ2-7 and V is TRBV7-5; the table assigns TRBD2, which was not confirmed against the DNA. TRBV7-5 is listed as a pseudogene. This CDR3 is built from 24 residues. CDR3 nucleotide sequence: TGTGCCAGAAGCTCGACTACAGCAGAGTTAGTGTTTTCTCCAAAAAGTGTTTTCTCCTACGAGCAGTACGTC. As protein: CARSSTTAELVFSPKSVFSYEQYV.